This entry features one TCR beta chain sequence. The method was immunoSEQ multiplex PCR; TCRdb's version includes in-frame clones alone and lacks a portion of them. Seen here are about 35,000 clones, roughly nine tenths observed once, and the top ten hold 0.7% to 0.8%. This specimen comes from a study of T cell changes during pregnancy in multiple sclerosis. The trim removed 4 bases at V and 5 bases at J, leaving 6 bases unmatched. The CDR3 covers 15 residues. CDR1 SGDLS and CDR2 YYNGEE come from the germline V gene. The material sequenced was CD4+ T cells from peripheral blood mononuclear cells, taken after pregnancy. The receptor was derived from a female donor in good health, enrolled as a control in a pregnancy study. The chain uses TRBV9 and TRBJ2-1; 10 bases agree with TRBD1. In DNA, the CDR3 is TGTGCCAGCAGCACCCGACAGGGGGCGCACAATGAGCAGTTCTTC. The encoded protein is CASSTRQGAHNEQFF.